The present T cell receptor beta chain was sequenced within a study of early T cells in non-severe SARS-CoV-2 infection. Researchers tagged individual cDNA molecules with unique molecular identifiers. MiXCR, applied by TCRdb to the 5' RACE reads, yields one record per CDR3 protein. There are tens of thousands of distinct CDR3 sequences in the sample; about 13% occur only once, and approximately 1.1% lies in the top ten. V shed 4 bases and J shed 5 bases, with 14 bases lying between them. CDR1 is SNHLY, CDR2 FYNNEI, per germline. The CDR3 has 14 amino acids. Sequencing was carried out using whole blood. The TCR sequence derives from an adult who was a healthcare worker with PCR-confirmed SARS-CoV-2 infection or an uninfected control (not recorded which). The V and J genes are TRBV2 and TRBJ2-5; D gene ambiguous. DNA of the CDR3: TGTGCCAGCAGTGCCGACCCGGCCCGGGAGACCCAGTACTTC. Protein product: CASSADPARETQYF.